This T cell receptor (beta chain) emerged from a study of T and B cells in COVID-19 patients. Study in general: The recovered patients had mostly mild to moderate COVID-19 with outpatient management. At median age approximately 31 years, recovered patients were younger than active-infection patients at 67. Findings and caveats of the study: Patients with COVID-19 reportedly showed strongly skewed T cell receptor beta variable and joining gene usage.

TRB rearrangements were amplified by multiplex PCR with BIOMED2 TRB-A/B primers. TCRdb ran MiXCR on the multiplex PCR reads and lists one entry per CDR3 protein. Here the sample spans 13,000 or so distinct CDR3 sequences, 28% being singletons. This CDR3 contains 15 residues. Germline CDR1 reads SGHDN; CDR2 reads FVKESK. V shed 1 base and J shed 3 bases, with 11 bases lying between them. Each TRB amplification used roughly 220-550 ng of genomic DNA from blood. Remarks on this clonotype: Its cognate antigen is unknown.

This clonotype was sampled from a human donor who had recovered from COVID-19. Sequencing was performed on blood. This sequence joins TRBV14 and TRBJ2-3; tentative D call: TRBD2 (6 bases). CDR3: CASSQVGGRTDTQYF. The CDR3 DNA follows: TGTGCCAGCAGCCAAGTCGGGGGACGTACAGATACGCAGTATTTT.